This T cell receptor beta chain was captured in a study of blood T cell repertoires in COVID-19. Per the study methods: Estimation of nucleated cell counts relied on the amplification of reference gene primers. Sequencing was performed with immunoSEQ multiplex PCR; in TCRdb, only in-frame clones are kept and a portion is missing. The D gene and trimming were derived from the DNA, and the V and J assignments and clone size from that table. The sample records a few hundred thousand clones, about nine tenths being singletons. Participants' own reports of clinical history determined their cohort assignment. This CDR3 contains 14 residues. Trimming took 2 bases from V and 1 from J, leaving 8 bases between them. Germline CDR1 is SGHTA and CDR2 is FQGTGA.

This sequence joins TRBV7-3 and TRBJ1-1; D is undetermined. The specimen sequenced was PBMCs or T cells enriched from blood (not recorded which). The source is a woman aged 18-30 years who had recovered from COVID-19. Here the CDR3 DNA reads TGTGCCAGCAGCTTATTTCCAGGGAACACTGAAGCTTTCTTT. Translating it yields CASSLFPGNTEAFF.